This T cell receptor beta chain is from a study of blood T cell repertoires in COVID-19 (dated by TCRdb to 2018 to 2020). Concerning the study at large: The collaborator samples originated in the United States, Italy and Spain and spanned the acute and convalescent phases of COVID-19. The prospective study material was composed of cDNA or gDNA derived from T cells, B-cell-depleted T cells, or PBMCs. The repertoires were released in a freely available public database meant as a resource for research on the immune response to SARS-CoV-2. Where HLA class I and class II types were available, the types were taken from metadata supplied by the sample provider, not from assay-based typing. The samples were drawn from the first 160 participants of the ongoing ImmuneRACE study and from over 950 subjects provided by 6 global collaborators. The dataset comprised deeply sampled blood TCRbeta repertoires from subjects exposed to, actively infected with, or recovered from COVID-19. A de-identified subject ID, COVID-19 status, age in years and sex were almost always included in the sample metadata.

The cysteine opens and the phenylalanine closes a CDR3 of 15 amino acids. Solely the CDR3 DNA is kept, with 45 bases framed from the first base. The germline V end is reduced by 0 bases and the J end by 1 base; junction bases left unmatched: 1. For CDR1 and CDR2, the germline V gene lists MNHEY and SVGAGI. One collaborating source in Seattle enrolled patients while the patients were actively infected and followed the patients over time throughout the course of disease. The collaborating institutions used their own protocols to collect whole blood in K2EDTA tubes. For TCRbeta analysis, collaborator samples were shipped as frozen whole blood, as isolated PBMCs, or as DNA extracted from either sample type. Concerning this clone: This clone's antigen is unknown. Within one base of it there is no much larger clone, and no base qualities were kept. The same CDR3 is also encoded by other DNA sequences in this sample.

What the authors observed across the whole study: The quantity of clinical and demographic metadata differed by source and by participant and was supplied without curation.

TCRbeta CDR3 regions were amplified from genomic DNA using the immunoSEQ Assay, a bias-controlled multiplex PCR. Processing in the source paper ran as follows. The number of nucleated cells in each sample was estimated by amplification of reference gene primers within the assay. To quantify the absolute abundance of each unique TCRbeta CDR3 rearrangement, sequence reads were collapsed and filtered. For each sample, productive Simpson clonality was calculated by taking the square root of Simpson's diversity index across productive rearrangements. What TCRdb holds here is the immuneACCESS table cut down to in-frame rearrangements. Part of the clones is not present; checked against another copy, under half of the missing clones reflect an unresolved V gene, and the others are unexplained. That table is the source of V, J and clone size, and D and trimming were worked out from the DNA. In all, the sample holds approximately 260,000 clones, and 80% to 90% of those were seen once. Together, the top ten hold around 9.6% of the sample.

This chain joins TRBV6-5 to TRBJ2-7, and 9 junction bases match TRBD1. The material sequenced was peripheral blood. The sequence was obtained from a woman aged 70-85 years with COVID-19, enrolled during active disease. This receptor has the CDR3 CASSYSGQGSYEQYF. The DNA sequence is given as TGTGCCAGCAGTTACTCTGGACAGGGGTCCTACGAGCAGTACTTC.